What follows are 16 T cell receptor beta chains derived from one specimen sequenced in a study of blood T cells in healthy people across ages. Primers used in a second PCR of about 7 to 12 cycles were a sample-barcoded 5' primer and a J-beta primer mix. TCRdb redid the calling of the 5' RACE reads with MiXCR, one entry per CDR3 protein. The sample lists roughly 1.9 million distinct CDR3 sequences; about two fifths were seen once. Sample: blood. The receptors here all came from a human donor in good health.

This chain joins TRBV12-3 or TRBV12-4 and TRBJ2-5; the match to TRBD2 covers 11 bases. Losses at the gene ends were 8 bases for V and 1 base for J; bases not matched to a gene: 0. The CDR3 is 13 amino acids. CDR3 DNA: TGTGCCAGCCTAGCGGGGGGCCAAGAGACCCAGTACTTC. Translating gives CASLAGGQETQYF.

In this sample, this clonotype turned up a few times. A junction end diverges from the germline sequence, so it may reflect a read error. V gene TRBV9 combines with J gene TRBJ1-5; possible D gene TRBD1, 6 bases. Germline V gene sequence: CDR1 SGDLS, CDR2 YYNGEE. CDR3 length: 14 amino acids. CDR3 DNA: TGTGCCAGCAGCGTGGGGGCAGGGGATCAACCCCAGCATTTT. This codes for CASSVGAGDQPQHF.

The V gene is TRBV28, the J gene TRBJ2-1, with a tentative D call TRBD2 (5 bases). The CDR3 is made up of 16 amino acids. Trimming took 6 bases from V and 0 from J, leaving 15 bases between them. In germline, CDR1 is MDHEN, CDR2 SYDVKM. CDR3 nucleotide sequence: TGTGCCAGCAGGGGAGCAAGGGCTAGCTCCTACAATGAGCAGTTCTTC. This codes for CASRGARASSYNEQFF.

This clonotype was counted ten times or more. The chain recombines TRBV7-2 with TRBJ2-3; 7 positions match TRBD1. The CDR3 length is 17 residues. Per the germline V gene, CDR1 is SGHTA and CDR2 is FQGNSA. The junction had 13 bases not matched to a gene; V was cut back by 5 bases and J by 2 bases. The CDR3 reads CASSRPFGTDYTDTQYF. CDR3 in DNA: TGTGCCAGCAGCCGACCCTTCGGGACAGATTACACAGATACGCAGTATTTT.

V and J are TRBV20-1 and TRBJ1-4; D gene ambiguous. The CDR3 extends over 11 amino acids. Germline V gene sequence: CDR1 DFQATT, CDR2 SNEGSKA (reference sequence). Between the trimmed V and J ends, which lost 2 bases and 12 bases, there was a span of 10 bases. Written as DNA, the CDR3 is TGCAGTGCTAGAAAACTGGTGGAACTGTTTTTT. It yields the protein CSARKLVELFF.

The rearrangement links TRBV29-1 to TRBJ1-1; 7 nucleotides line up with TRBD1. V lost 0 bases to trimming and J lost 0 bases; unmatched junction nucleotides: 7. The germline V gene encodes CDR1 SQVTM and CDR2 ANQGSEA. The CDR3 sequence is 16 residues long. CDR3 DNA: TGCAGCGTTGAAGATCCCTTCGACAGGGTGAACACTGAAGCTTTCTTT. This codes for CSVEDPFDRVNTEAFF.

J is TRBJ2-7 and V is TRBV5-1, with 7 bases aligning to TRBD2. V gave up 0 bases and J gave up 4 bases; unmatched junction bases: 10. This CDR3 comprises 16 residues. The germline CDR1 and CDR2 sequences are SGHRS and YFSETQ. CDR3 protein: CASSLGRGRLSYEQYF. Written as DNA, the CDR3 is TGCGCCAGCAGCTTGGGACGCGGGAGATTGAGTTACGAGCAGTACTTC.

This sequence joins TRBV6-1 and TRBJ1-6, with TRBD1 identical over 7 bases. V trimming: 4 bases; J trimming: 0 bases; junction bases outside the gene matches: 9. The CDR3 has 18 residues. Germline V gene data show CDR1 as MNHNS and CDR2 as SASEGT. The CDR3 DNA sequence: TGTGCCAGCAGTGGTACAGGGGAACCTAGCTCCTATAATTCACCCCTCCACTTT. Its protein product is CASSGTGEPSSYNSPLHF.

The rearrangement uses TRBV10-3 and TRBJ2-5, with 11 bases that match TRBD1. The germline gives CDR1 ENHRY, CDR2 SYGVKD. After removal of 7 bases from V and 5 bases from J, the junction contained 9 bases not matched to a gene. CDR3 length: 15 residues. The CDR3 nucleotides are TGTGCCATCAAGTCAGGGACAGGGGGTTCGGAGACCCAGTACTTC. Translation: CAIKSGTGGSETQYF.

A few counts support this clonotype. The rearrangement links TRBV9 to TRBJ2-1, with no clear D. This CDR3 has 15 amino acids. V shed 1 base and J shed 9 bases, with 17 bases lying between them. Per germline, CDR1 SGDLS and CDR2 YYNGEE. CDR3 in DNA: TGTGCCAGCAGCGTATTCCCCTCCCGGTCGGCTGAGCAGTTCTTC. Protein product: CASSVFPSRSAEQFF.

This chain connects TRBV7-3 to TRBJ1-1, with unresolved D. The CDR3 runs to 16 residues. The V gene's germline CDR1 is SGHTA and CDR2 FQGTGA. With 5 bases removed from V and 2 bases from J, the gap between germline ends came to 18 bases. Here the CDR3 DNA reads TGTGCCAGCAGCAAAAACGGGCCAAACATTAACACTGAAGCTTTCTTT. Protein: CASSKNGPNINTEAFF.

V and J are TRBV10-2 and TRBJ1-4; D is unresolved. In germline, CDR1 is WSHSY, CDR2 SAAADI. V was shortened by 8 bases and J by 2 bases, with 9 bases between the two germline ends. The CDR3 runs 13 residues. The chain's CDR3 is CASGESTNEKLFF. CDR3 nucleotide sequence: TGCGCCAGCGGGGAGTCGACTAATGAAAAACTGTTTTTT.

About this clonotype: An end of the junction differs from the germline gene, which may be a read error. The V call is TRBV20-1, the J call TRBJ2-5, with 9 bases identical to TRBD2. Germline V gene sequence: CDR1 DFQATT, CDR2 SNEGSKA (reference sequence). This CDR3 has 12 residues. For the CDR3, the DNA is TGCAGTCCTAGCGGGGTCCAAGAGACCCAGTACTTC. It is translated as CSPSGVQETQYF.

The chain recombines TRBV10-3 with TRBJ2-3, with D hard to call. Germline CDR1 and CDR2: ENHRY and SYGVKD. The CDR3 sequence is 15 residues long. Trimming removed 1 base at V and 4 bases at J, with 12 bases between. CDR3 loop: CAISEFRGSADTQYF. For the CDR3, the DNA is TGTGCCATCAGTGAGTTTCGAGGATCGGCAGATACGCAGTATTTT.

Ten or more counts support this clonotype. This rearrangement joins TRBV29-1 to TRBJ2-3; maybe TRBD1 (5 bases). V lost 7 bases and J 3 bases, leaving 14 bases between the germline ends. The CDR3 has 13 residues. The germline gives CDR1 SQVTM, CDR2 ANQGSEA. CDR3 protein: CSADSERTDTQYF. CDR3 coding DNA: TGCAGCGCTGACAGCGAACGGACAGATACGCAGTATTTT.

This clonotype was detected only a few times. In DNA, the CDR3 is TGTGCCAGCAGCTTTCCTTCTAGCGGGGGGTCTTCCGATGAGCAGTTCTTC. This gives the protein CASSFPSSGGSSDEQFF. V is TRBV11-2 and J is TRBJ2-1; 11 bases match TRBD2. Trimming cost V 3 bases and J 8 bases; bases outside gene matches: 12. The CDR3 is 17 residues long. Per germline, CDR1 SGHAT and CDR2 FQNNGV.